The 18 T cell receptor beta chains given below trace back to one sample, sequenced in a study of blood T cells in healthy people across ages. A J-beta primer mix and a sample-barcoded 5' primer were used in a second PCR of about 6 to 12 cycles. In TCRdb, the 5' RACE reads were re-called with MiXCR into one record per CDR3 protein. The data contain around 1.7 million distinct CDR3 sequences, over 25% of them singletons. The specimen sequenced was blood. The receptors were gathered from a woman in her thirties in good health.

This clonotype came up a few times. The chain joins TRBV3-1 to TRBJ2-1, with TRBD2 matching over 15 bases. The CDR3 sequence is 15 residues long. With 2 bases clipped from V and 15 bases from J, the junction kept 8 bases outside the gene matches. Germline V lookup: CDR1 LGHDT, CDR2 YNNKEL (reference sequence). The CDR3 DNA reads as TGTGCCAGCAGCCAAAGGACTAGCGGGGGGGAGATTAGGTTCTTC. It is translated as CASSQRTSGGEIRFF.

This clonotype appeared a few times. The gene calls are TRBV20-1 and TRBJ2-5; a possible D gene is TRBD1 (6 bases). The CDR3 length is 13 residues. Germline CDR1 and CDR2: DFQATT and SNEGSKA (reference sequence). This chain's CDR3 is CGGRWGTQETQYF. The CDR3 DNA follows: TGCGGGGGTCGTTGGGGGACACAAGAGACCCAGTACTTC.

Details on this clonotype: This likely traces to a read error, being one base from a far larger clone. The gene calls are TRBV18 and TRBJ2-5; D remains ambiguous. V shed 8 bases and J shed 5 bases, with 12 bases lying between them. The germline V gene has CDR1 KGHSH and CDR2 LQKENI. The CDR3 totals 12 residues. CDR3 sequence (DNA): TGTGCCAGCCCACTCATCCGGGAGACCCAGTACTTC. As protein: CASPLIRETQYF.

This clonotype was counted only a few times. CDR3 amino acids: CATTQGSGSNEQFF. The CDR3 region has the DNA TGTGCCACCACACAGGGTTCAGGATCCAATGAGCAGTTCTTC. This rearrangement joins TRBV2 to TRBJ2-1, with D possibly matching TRBD1 (6 bases). The CDR3 spans 14 residues. Trimming pared 10 bases from V and 6 bases from J, leaving 19 bases between. The germline V gene has CDR1 SNHLY and CDR2 FYNNEI.

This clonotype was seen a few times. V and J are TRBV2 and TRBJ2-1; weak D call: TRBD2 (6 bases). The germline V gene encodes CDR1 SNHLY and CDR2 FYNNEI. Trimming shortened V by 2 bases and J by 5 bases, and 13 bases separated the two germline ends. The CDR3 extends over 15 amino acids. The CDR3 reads CASSESSGPNNEQFF. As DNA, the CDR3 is TGTGCCAGCAGTGAATCCAGCGGGCCCAACAATGAGCAGTTCTTC.

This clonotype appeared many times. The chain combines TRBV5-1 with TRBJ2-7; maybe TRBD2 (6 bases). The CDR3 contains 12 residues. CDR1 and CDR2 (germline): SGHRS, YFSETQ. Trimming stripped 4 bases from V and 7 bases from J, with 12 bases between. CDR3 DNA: TGCGCCAGCAGCCTTCCCGGGGGTGAGCAGTACTTC. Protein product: CASSLPGGEQYF.

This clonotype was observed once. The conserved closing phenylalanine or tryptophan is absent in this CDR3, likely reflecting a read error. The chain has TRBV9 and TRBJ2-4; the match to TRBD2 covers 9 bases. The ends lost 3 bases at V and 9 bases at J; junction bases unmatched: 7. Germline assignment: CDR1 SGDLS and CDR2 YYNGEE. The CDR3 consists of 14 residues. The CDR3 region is CASSEAAGGSIQYV. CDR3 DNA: TGTGCCAGCAGCGAGGCGGCGGGAGGGAGCATTCAGTACGTC.

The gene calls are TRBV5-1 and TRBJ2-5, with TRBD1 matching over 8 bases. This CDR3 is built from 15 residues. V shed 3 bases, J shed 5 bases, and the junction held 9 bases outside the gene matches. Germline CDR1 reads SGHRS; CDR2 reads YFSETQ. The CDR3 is CASSSGQGFSETQYF. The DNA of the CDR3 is TGCGCCAGCAGCTCAGGACAGGGATTTAGCGAGACCCAGTACTTC.

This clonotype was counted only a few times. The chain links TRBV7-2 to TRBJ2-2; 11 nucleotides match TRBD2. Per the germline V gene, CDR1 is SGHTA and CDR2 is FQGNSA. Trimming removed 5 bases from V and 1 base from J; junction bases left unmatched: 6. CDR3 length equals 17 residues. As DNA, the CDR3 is TGTGCCAGCAGCGCACATCTAGCGGGAGGGAACACCGGGGAGCTGTTTTTT. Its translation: CASSAHLAGGNTGELFF.

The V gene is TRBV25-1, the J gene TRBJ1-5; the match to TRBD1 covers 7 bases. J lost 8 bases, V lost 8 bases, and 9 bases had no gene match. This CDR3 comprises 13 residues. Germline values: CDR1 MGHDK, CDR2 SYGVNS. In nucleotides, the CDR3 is TGTGCCAGCTGTAACAGGGGTTGGGAGCCCCAGCATTTT. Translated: CASCNRGWEPQHF.

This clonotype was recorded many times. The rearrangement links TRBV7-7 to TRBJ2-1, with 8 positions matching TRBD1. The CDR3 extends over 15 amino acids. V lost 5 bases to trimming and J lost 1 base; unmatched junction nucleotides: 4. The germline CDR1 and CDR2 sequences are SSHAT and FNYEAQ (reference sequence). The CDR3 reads CASSQGTGSYNEQFF. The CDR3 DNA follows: TGTGCCAGCAGCCAGGGGACAGGATCCTACAATGAGCAGTTCTTC.

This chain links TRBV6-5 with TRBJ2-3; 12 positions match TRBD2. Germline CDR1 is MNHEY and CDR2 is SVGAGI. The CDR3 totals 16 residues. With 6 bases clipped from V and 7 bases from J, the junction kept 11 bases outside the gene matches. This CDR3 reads CASRFTSGGSAYTQYF. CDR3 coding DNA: TGTGCCAGCAGATTCACTAGCGGGGGGAGCGCCTATACGCAGTATTTT.

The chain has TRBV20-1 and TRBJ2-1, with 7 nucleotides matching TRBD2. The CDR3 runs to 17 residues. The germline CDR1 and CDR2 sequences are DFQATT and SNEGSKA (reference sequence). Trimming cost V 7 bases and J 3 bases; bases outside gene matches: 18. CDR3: CSVLEGSTLAVYNEQFF. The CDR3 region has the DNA TGCAGTGTTTTGGAGGGCTCGACGCTAGCGGTCTACAATGAGCAGTTCTTC.

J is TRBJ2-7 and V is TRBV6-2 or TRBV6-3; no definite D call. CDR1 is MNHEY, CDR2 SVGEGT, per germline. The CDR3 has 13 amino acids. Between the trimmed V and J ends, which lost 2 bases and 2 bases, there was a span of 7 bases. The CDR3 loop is CASSYESTYEQYF. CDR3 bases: TGTGCCAGCAGTTACGAATCAACCTACGAGCAGTACTTC.

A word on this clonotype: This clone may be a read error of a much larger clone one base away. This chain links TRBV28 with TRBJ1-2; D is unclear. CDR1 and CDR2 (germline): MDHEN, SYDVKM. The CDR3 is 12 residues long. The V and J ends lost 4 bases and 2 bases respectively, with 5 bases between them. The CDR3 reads CASSWQNYGYTF. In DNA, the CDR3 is TGTGCCAGCAGTTGGCAGAACTATGGCTACACCTTC.

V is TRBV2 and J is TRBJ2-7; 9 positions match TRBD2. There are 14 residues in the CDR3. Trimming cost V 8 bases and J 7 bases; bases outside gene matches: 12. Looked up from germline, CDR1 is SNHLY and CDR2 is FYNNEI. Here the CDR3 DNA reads TGTGCCAGCGGGCCAGCGGGGGGAGCCAATGAGCAGTACTTC. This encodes CASGPAGGANEQYF. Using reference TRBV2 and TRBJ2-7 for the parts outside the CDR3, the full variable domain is EPEVTQTPSHQVTQMGQEVILRCVPISNHLYFYWYRQILGQKVEFLVSFYNNEISEKSEIFDDQFSVERPDGSNFTLKIRSTKLEDSAMYFCASGPAGGANEQYFGPGTRLTVT.

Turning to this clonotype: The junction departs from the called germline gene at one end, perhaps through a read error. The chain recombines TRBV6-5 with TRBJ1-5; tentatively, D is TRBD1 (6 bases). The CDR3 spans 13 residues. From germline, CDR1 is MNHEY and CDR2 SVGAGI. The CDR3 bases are TGTGCCAGCAGACAGGGTGGCAATCAGCTCCAGCATTTT. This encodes CASRQGGNQLQHF.

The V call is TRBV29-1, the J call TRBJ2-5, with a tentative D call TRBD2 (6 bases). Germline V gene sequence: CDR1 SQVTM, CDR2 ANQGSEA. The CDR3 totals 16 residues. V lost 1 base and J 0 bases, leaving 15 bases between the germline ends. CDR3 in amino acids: CSVEGEEGQYQETQYF. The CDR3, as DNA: TGCAGCGTTGAAGGGGAGGAAGGCCAATACCAAGAGACCCAGTACTTC.